The next 23 T cell receptor beta chains were all read from a single sample in a study of CD8 T cells in Susac syndrome. Reverse transcription of 0.5 to 1 ug RNA was performed with random hexamers. TCRdb called the immunoSEQ multiplex PCR reads again in MiXCR, with one record for every CDR3 protein. The profile shows roughly 140,000 distinct CDR3 sequences, nearly 95% of them singletons. The sample taken for sequencing was CD8+ T cells from PBMCs. These receptors were obtained from a human donor in good health.

This chain joins TRBV30 and TRBJ2-4; the match to TRBD2 covers 7 bases. The CDR3 is 14 residues long. Germline CDR1 is GTSNPN and CDR2 is SVGIG (reference sequence). Trimming at V came to 2 bases and at J to 9 bases, leaving 10 bases not matched to a gene. CDR3 coding DNA: TGTGCCTGGAGTCCACCCGGGACGGGAGGCATTCAGTACTTC. Protein: CAWSPPGTGGIQYF.

The rearrangement links TRBV4-3 to TRBJ2-7; weak D call: TRBD1 (6 bases). With 0 bases removed from V and 3 bases from J, the gap between germline ends came to 12 bases. Germline loops: CDR1 LGHNA, CDR2 YSLEER. The CDR3 is made up of 15 amino acids. The CDR3 DNA reads as TGCGCCAGCAGCCAAGAGCGGCTAGGGGGCTACGAGCAGTACTTC. It translates to CASSQERLGGYEQYF.

This sequence joins TRBV2 and TRBJ1-1; D remains unclear. The CDR3 spans 14 residues. Trimming removed 0 bases at V and 4 bases at J, with 9 bases between. CDR1 and CDR2 from the germline V gene are SNHLY and FYNNEI. CDR3 DNA: TGTGCCAGCAGTGAAGCGGTGCACCCCACTGAAGCTTTCTTT. Encoded protein: CASSEAVHPTEAFF.

The chain links TRBV3-1 to TRBJ2-2; 7 nucleotides match TRBD1. CDR1 LGHDT and CDR2 YNNKEL come from the germline V gene (reference sequence). This CDR3 has 16 residues. Trimming at V came to 8 bases and at J to 2 bases, leaving 11 bases not matched to a gene. In nucleotides, the CDR3 is TGTGCCAGCTTATCGACAGGGCTTGTCAACACCGGGGAGCTGTTTTTT. Its protein product is CASLSTGLVNTGELFF.

The CDR3 DNA follows: TGTGCCAGTAGTATTTTGGCGGGAGGGCCCTCAGATACGCAGTATTTT. The encoded protein is CASSILAGGPSDTQYF. V is TRBV19 and J is TRBJ2-3, with 9 bases that match TRBD2. The trim removed 3 bases at V and 4 bases at J, leaving 8 bases unmatched. Germline V gene data show CDR1 as LNHDA and CDR2 as SQIVND (reference sequence). CDR3 length: 16 residues.

The gene calls are TRBV4-2 and TRBJ1-4, with 7 bases matching TRBD1. In germline, CDR1 is LGHNA, CDR2 YNFKEQ. Losses at the gene ends were 1 base for V and 6 bases for J; bases not matched to a gene: 8. The CDR3 sequence is 16 residues long. The CDR3 sequence is CASSQAAEGAYEKLFF. As DNA, the CDR3 is TGTGCCAGCAGCCAAGCAGCTGAGGGGGCCTATGAAAAACTGTTTTTT.

V and J are TRBV15 and TRBJ2-1; no reliable D call. Germline loops: CDR1 LNHNV, CDR2 YYDKDF (reference sequence). The CDR3 is 14 residues long. The V end was cut by 5 bases, the J end by 5 bases, with 13 bases between. DNA for the CDR3: TGTGCCACCAGCTTCACCAGCGCGCACAATGAGCAGTTCTTC. Encoded protein: CATSFTSAHNEQFF. Filled out from reference TRBV15 and TRBJ2-1, the complete variable domain reads DAMVIQNPRYQVTQFGKPVTLSCSQTLNHNVMYWYQQKSSQAPKLLFHYYDKDFNNEADTPDNFQSRRPNTSFCFLDIRSPGLGDTAMYLCATSFTSAHNEQFFGPGTRLTVL.

The chain combines TRBV28 with TRBJ1-5; D is ambiguous. V dropped 6 bases and J dropped 0 bases, with 15 bases sitting between them. CDR1 and CDR2 (germline): MDHEN, SYDVKM. The CDR3 is 16 amino acids. CDR3 bases: TGTGCCAGCAGCTCGTCAATGTATGGTAGCAATCAGCCCCAGCATTTT. This codes for CASSSSMYGSNQPQHF.

The chain carries TRBV29-1 and TRBJ2-2, with D maybe TRBD1 (6 bases). CDR3 size: 14 residues. Germline loops: CDR1 SQVTM, CDR2 ANQGSEA. Trimming removed 6 bases at V and 1 base at J, with 12 bases between. CDR3 nucleotide sequence: TGCAGCGTGGGGGACACGGGGAACACCGGGGAGCTGTTTTTT. It codes for CSVGDTGNTGELFF.

This clonotype was found once. This sequence joins TRBV29-1 and TRBJ2-7, with 8 bases lining up with TRBD2. The V segment lost 7 bases and the J segment 0 bases; nucleotides outside the gene matches: 11. The CDR3 is 15 residues long. CDR1 is SQVTM and CDR2 is ANQGSEA in the germline V gene. CDR3 in DNA: TGCAGCGCCAGAGCTCTGGCGGGAGGCTCCTACGAGCAGTACTTC. The encoded protein is CSARALAGGSYEQYF.

This clonotype was seen just once. The chain links TRBV2 to TRBJ2-2, with 9 bases identical to TRBD2. CDR1 and CDR2 (germline): SNHLY, FYNNEI. V was clipped by 2 bases and J by 4 bases; unmatched bases: 5. The CDR3 is 16 amino acids. The CDR3 DNA is TGTGCCAGCAGTGAATGGGCGGGAGGGGGCACCGGGGAGCTGTTTTTT. It is translated as CASSEWAGGGTGELFF.

The V call is TRBV29-1, the J call TRBJ1-4, with TRBD1 matching over 7 bases. V shed 7 bases, J shed 8 bases, and the junction held 10 bases outside the gene matches. The CDR3 extends over 13 amino acids. Germline CDR1 SQVTM, CDR2 ANQGSEA. CDR3 loop: CSAGGGGLEKLFF. The CDR3 region has the DNA TGCAGCGCCGGAGGGGGCGGCCTCGAAAAACTGTTTTTT.

This clonotype was picked up one time. This chain joins TRBV6-5 and TRBJ2-4, with D possibly TRBD1 on 6 matching bases. The V gene's germline CDR1 is MNHEY and CDR2 SVGAGI. With 5 bases removed from V and 5 bases from J, the gap between germline ends came to 10 bases. The CDR3 extends over 13 amino acids. CDR3 coding DNA: TGTGCCAGCAGTCACAGACAGGAAAACATTCAGTACTTC. This sequence encodes CASSHRQENIQYF.

This clonotype was recorded only once. V usage is TRBV25-1 and J usage is TRBJ1-1; a possible D gene is TRBD1 (5 bases). The CDR3 runs to 12 residues. From germline, CDR1 is MGHDK and CDR2 SYGVNS. V was clipped by 8 bases and J by 4 bases, with 11 bases between them. The CDR3 DNA is TGTGCCAGCGGTTCGGGGCGCACTGAAGCTTTCTTT. This encodes CASGSGRTEAFF.

This clonotype was recorded only once. The chain couples TRBV29-1 to TRBJ1-1, with D uncertain. The CDR3 contains 12 residues. Germline CDR1 is SQVTM and CDR2 is ANQGSEA. V lost 4 bases, J lost 6 bases, and 12 bases lay in between. CDR3 in DNA: TGCAGCGTTGTCAGCGATGGCGCTGAAGCTTTCTTT. It translates to CSVVSDGAEAFF.

In nucleotides, the CDR3 is TGTGCCAGCAGCTTGCGTATGAACACTGAAGCTTTCTTT. Translated, it gives CASSLRMNTEAFF. The V gene is TRBV7-8, the J gene TRBJ1-1; D call uncertain. Trimming removed 3 bases at V and 0 bases at J, with 5 bases between. The CDR3 consists of 13 residues. CDR1 and CDR2 from the germline V gene are SGHVS and FQNEAQ.

The V gene is TRBV20-1, the J gene TRBJ2-7, with 7 bases lining up with TRBD2. Looked up from germline, CDR1 is DFQATT and CDR2 is SNEGSKA (reference sequence). V was pared by 6 bases and J by 3 bases, with 14 bases of the junction left unmatched. This CDR3 has 15 amino acids. The CDR3 DNA follows: TGCAGTGCACCCTACTCGGGACTAACGTACTACGAGCAGTACTTC. Encoded protein: CSAPYSGLTYYEQYF.

The gene calls are TRBV7-9 and TRBJ2-1; no clear D gene. This CDR3 is 17 amino acids long. CDR1 is SEHNR and CDR2 is FQNEAQ in the germline V gene (reference sequence). V gave up 0 bases and J gave up 0 bases, with 12 bases separating them. The chain's CDR3 is CASSLALGKSSYNEQFF. Written as DNA, the CDR3 is TGTGCCAGCAGCTTAGCGCTTGGGAAGAGCTCCTACAATGAGCAGTTCTTC. Using reference TRBV7-9 and TRBJ2-1 for the parts outside the CDR3, the full variable domain is DTGVSQNPRHKITKRGQNVTFRCDPISEHNRLYWYRQTLGQGPEFLTYFQNEAQLEKSRLLSDRFSAERPKGSFSTLEIQRTEQGDSAMYLCASSLALGKSSYNEQFFGPGTRLTVL.

The chain combines TRBV28 with TRBJ2-4; 9 bases match TRBD2. CDR3 size: 13 residues. Trimming cost V 2 bases and J 7 bases; bases outside gene matches: 0. CDR1 and CDR2 (germline): MDHEN, SYDVKM. Here the CDR3 DNA reads TGTGCCAGCAGTTTAAGCGGGAGGAACATTCAGTACTTC. It specifies CASSLSGRNIQYF. The whole variable domain, remainder taken from reference TRBV28 and TRBJ2-4, is DVKVTQSSRYLVKRTGEKVFLECVQDMDHENMFWYRQDPGLGLRLIYFSYDVKMKEKGDIPEGYSVSREKKERFSLILESASTNQTSMYLCASSLSGRNIQYFGAGTRLSVL.

The gene calls are TRBV2 and TRBJ2-7, with 7 bases that match TRBD2. The trim removed 5 bases at V and 5 bases at J, leaving 9 bases unmatched. The CDR3 is 14 amino acids. The germline V gene has CDR1 SNHLY and CDR2 FYNNEI. CDR3 amino acids: CASSPGEGINEQYF. Here the CDR3 DNA reads TGTGCCAGCAGTCCCGGGGAGGGTATCAACGAGCAGTACTTC.

The chain uses TRBV6-5 and TRBJ2-1; TRBD2 might be the D (6 bases). The CDR3 contains 14 residues. Germline-derived CDR1 and CDR2 are MNHEY and SVGAGI. V lost 2 bases to trimming and J lost 5 bases, with 10 bases between them. The CDR3 DNA is TGTGCCAGCAGTTACGGCGGGAAAGACAATGAGCAGTTCTTC. This gives the protein CASSYGGKDNEQFF.

The chain employs TRBV28 and TRBJ2-3; 10 bases match TRBD2. Trimming removed 5 bases from V and 0 bases from J; junction bases left unmatched: 5. The CDR3 consists of 16 residues. Germline loops: CDR1 MDHEN, CDR2 SYDVKM. CDR3 nucleotides: TGTGCCAGCAGTGTAATTAGCGGGAGGAGCACAGATACGCAGTATTTT. It specifies CASSVISGRSTDTQYF.

CDR3: CAWNVGGPDEQYF. The CDR3 DNA reads TGTGCCTGGAACGTGGGAGGGCCTGACGAGCAGTACTTC. This chain links TRBV30 with TRBJ2-7, with 7 bases that match TRBD2. Germline trimming cut 4 bases from V and 5 bases from J; bases unmatched to any gene: 8. Germline CDR1 reads GTSNPN; CDR2 reads SVGIG (reference sequence). The CDR3 extends over 13 amino acids.